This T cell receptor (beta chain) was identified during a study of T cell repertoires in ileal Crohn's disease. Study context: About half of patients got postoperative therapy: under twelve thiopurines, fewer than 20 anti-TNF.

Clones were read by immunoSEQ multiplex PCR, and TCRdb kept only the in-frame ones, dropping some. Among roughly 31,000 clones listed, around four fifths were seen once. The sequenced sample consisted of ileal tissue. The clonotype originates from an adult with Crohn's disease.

CDR3 in DNA: TGCGCCAGCAGCCCCCCGGGAGCTAACACCGGGGAGCTGTTTTTT. Translating gives CASSPPGANTGELFF. The rearrangement links TRBV5-1 to TRBJ2-2, with D tentatively TRBD2 (6 bases). The CDR3 is made up of 15 amino acids. Germline CDR1 is SGHRS and CDR2 is YFSETQ. The V end was cut by 4 bases, the J end by 2 bases, with 12 bases between.